This T cell receptor (beta chain) was documented in a study of blood T cell repertoires in COVID-19. Overall study: Samples of COVID-19 (acute and convalescent) were obtained from the United States, Italy and Spain. PBMCs, B-cell-depleted T cells, or T cells provided the cDNA or gDNA that made up the material.

Per germline, CDR1 LNHDA and CDR2 SQIVND (reference sequence). V trimming: 3 bases; J trimming: 2 bases; junction bases outside the gene matches: 5. The CDR3 consists of 15 residues. Original analysis: Reference gene primer amplification in the assay estimated nucleated cell counts. Measured with immunoSEQ multiplex PCR; TCRdb has only the in-frame clones, and not every one. V and J calls and clone size come straight from that table; D and trimming were deduced from the DNA. Altogether approximately 120,000 clones are present, roughly 81% being singletons, with the ten largest covering under 11%. This clone appeared once.

Sequenced: peripheral blood. This receptor was obtained from a human donor in a cohort sampled during active COVID-19. This chain uses TRBV19 with TRBJ2-7; 9 bases are shared with TRBD1. The CDR3: CASSIKGQGAYEQYF. CDR3 in DNA: TGTGCCAGTAGTATCAAGGGACAGGGAGCCTACGAGCAGTACTTC.